This is a list of T cell receptor beta chains from one sample in a study of shared clonotypes between healthy human individuals. Generated by immunoSEQ multiplex PCR, the TCRdb table keeps only in-frame clones and is missing some. The sample gives about 2.1 million clones, approximately 94% of which show up once; around 1.7% is in the top ten. The sequenced sample consisted of naive CD8+ T cells from PBMCs. The source of these receptors is a man younger than 35 in good health. Some clones in this sample may be carry-over from other donors' samples. CDR3s include the opening cysteine and the closing phenylalanine or tryptophan.

TRBV2 | CASSETESNQPQHF
TRBV2 | CASSGREDEQFF
TRBV27 | CASGYQPQHF
TRBV27 | CASSLSTGEFNQPQHF
TRBV7-3 | CASSPYLTSGPNTGELFF
TRBV29-1 | CSVEDRGMVWPDTQYF
TRBV5-1 | CASSLDLLSSYEQYF
TRBV2 | CASSSGGSNQPQHF
TRBV5-6 | CASSEGDIINYGYTF
TRBV14 | CASSPQWGSGLEDSSSGANVLTF
TRBV2 | CASSAPRDRSWGEQFF
TRBV7-6 | CASSHRHNTEAFF
TRBV10-3 | CAIRSGATEAFF
TRBV14 | CASSPGGSPKGYTF
TRBV11-2 | CASSLKGVLGDTEAFF
TRBV5-4 | CASTPAGSTDTQYF
TRBV5-4 | CASSLTPKNEQFF
TRBV4-3 | CASSPPPYTGANVLTF
TRBV27 | CASWAGYGYTF
TRBV2 | CASSLGFIEGPSTDTQYF
TRBV9 | CASSVRVAGLYTGELFF
TRBV6-5 | CASSSGLMSSYNEQFF
TRBV9 | CASSPLEGIDEQFF
TRBV5-1 | CASSWTGGNEKLFF
TRBV27 | CASSFSQGHQPYEQYF
TRBV30 | CAWRNTLAGVNEKLFF
TRBV9 | CASSVARAGTEAFF
TRBV7-9 | CASSVTGTGSYEQYF
TRBV2 | CASTSRAAGGELFF
TRBV15 | CATSSPRTSSGNTIYF
TRBV25-1 | CASSAQGGHEQFF
TRBV29-1 | CSATSGSADTQYF
TRBV5-4 | CASSLQGGRYYGYTF
TRBV11-3 | CASSLDGNTGELFF
TRBV28 | CASRLQGAKSDGYTF
TRBV6-6 | CASSYPGQGPESYTF
TRBV7-9 | CASRPRPTGELFF
TRBV11-2 | CASSGHRGQGDHEQYF
TRBV13 | CASSTRTSYEQFF
TRBV5-1 | CASKLVGSQHGYTF
TRBV19 | CASSKDGGSYNEQFF
TRBV7-9 | CASSFLDRELHEQFF
TRBV6-5 | CASSYSRSPGDTQYF
TRBV6-5 | CASSYSYGQANEQFF
TRBV27 | CASSSYGLYEQYF
TRBV6-5 | CASSYSTGNEQFF
TRBV27 | CASSPRGGYGYTF
TRBV28 | CASSTTPGLAGGGDTQYF
TRBV7-9 | CASSLPSGQSSGNTIYF
TRBV28 | CASSLARGGTEAFF
TRBV30 | CAWSVGGLAGGLYF
TRBV6-5 | CASSYGLTGVNTEAFF
TRBV10-1 | CASSENRGLQPQHF
TRBV5-1 | CASSLGVSSWETQYF
TRBV9 | CASSVSGLAGGHADTQYF
TRBV27 | CASSFSQLNEQFF
TRBV9 | CASSVEGTNTGELFF
TRBV19 | CASTVGTGELFF
TRBV19 | CASVLSQASSYNEQFF
TRBV7-9 | CASSLATGELYEQYF